This TCR beta chain was profiled in a study of cytomegalovirus exposure and HLA in healthy donors. The primer mix had 60 Vbeta and 13 Jbeta primers. Some clones are missing from TCRdb's copy, which holds only in-frame ones; the method was immunoSEQ multiplex PCR. The data contain roughly 69,000 clones, 70% to 80% of them singletons. A note on this clone: Its antigen is unknown.

At collection, donors were nominally healthy, but unrecorded immune exposures were probable. Overall study findings and caveats: Most subjects had HLA-A and HLA-B alleles reportedly predicted accurately by TCR beta sequences. An analysis done earlier found most TCR beta V segments productive about 90% or about 30% of the time.

V was trimmed by 1 base and J by 5 bases, leaving 14 bases between them. This CDR3 contains 15 residues. Germline-derived CDR1 and CDR2 are SGHAT and FQNNGV. This TCR came from a man between 18 and 29 years old in good health and CMV-seronegative. The sequenced material came from PBMCs. The chain recombines TRBV11-2 with TRBJ1-1; a possible D gene is TRBD1 (6 bases). As DNA, the CDR3 is TGTGCCAGCAGCTTAGCAAGTACCAGGGGAACTGAAGCTTTCTTT. It specifies CASSLASTRGTEAFF.